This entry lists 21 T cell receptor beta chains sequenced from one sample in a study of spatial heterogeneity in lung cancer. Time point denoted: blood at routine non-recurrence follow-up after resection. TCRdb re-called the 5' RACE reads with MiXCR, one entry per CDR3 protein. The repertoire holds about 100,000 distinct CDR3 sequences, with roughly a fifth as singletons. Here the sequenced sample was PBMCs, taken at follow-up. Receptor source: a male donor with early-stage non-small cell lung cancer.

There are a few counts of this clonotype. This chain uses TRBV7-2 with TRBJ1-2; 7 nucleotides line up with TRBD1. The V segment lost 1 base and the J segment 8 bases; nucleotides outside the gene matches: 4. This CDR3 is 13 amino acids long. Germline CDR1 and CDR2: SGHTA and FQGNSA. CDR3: CASSLGQGRGYTF. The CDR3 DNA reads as TGTGCCAGCAGCTTAGGACAGGGAAGAGGCTACACCTTC.

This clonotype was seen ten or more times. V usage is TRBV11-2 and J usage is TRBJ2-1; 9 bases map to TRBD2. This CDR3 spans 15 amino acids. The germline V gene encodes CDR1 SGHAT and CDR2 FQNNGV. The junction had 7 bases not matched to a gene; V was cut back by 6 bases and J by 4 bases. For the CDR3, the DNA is TGTGCCAGCAGGCCCTTTGCGGGGGGGTACAATGAGCAGTTCTTC. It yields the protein CASRPFAGGYNEQFF.

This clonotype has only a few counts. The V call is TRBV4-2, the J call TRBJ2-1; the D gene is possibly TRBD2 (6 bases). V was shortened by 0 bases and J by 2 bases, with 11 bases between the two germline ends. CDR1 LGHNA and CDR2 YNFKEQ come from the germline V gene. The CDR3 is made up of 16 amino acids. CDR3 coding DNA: TGTGCCAGCAGCCAAGAAGGAGCGGGCGCCTACAATGAGCAGTTCTTC. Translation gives CASSQEGAGAYNEQFF.

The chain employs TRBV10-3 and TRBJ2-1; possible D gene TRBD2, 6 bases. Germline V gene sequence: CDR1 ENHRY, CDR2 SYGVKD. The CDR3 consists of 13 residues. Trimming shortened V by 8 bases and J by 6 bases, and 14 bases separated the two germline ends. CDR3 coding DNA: TGTGCCATCCGAACCGGGGGACCCAATGAGCAGTTCTTC. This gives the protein CAIRTGGPNEQFF.

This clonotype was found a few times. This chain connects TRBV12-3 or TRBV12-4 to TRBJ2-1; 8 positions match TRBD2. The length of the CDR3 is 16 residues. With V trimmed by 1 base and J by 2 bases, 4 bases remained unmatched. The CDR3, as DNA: TGTGCCAGCAGTTTAGGGGGACTAGTTGCCTACAATGAGCAGTTCTTC. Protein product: CASSLGGLVAYNEQFF.

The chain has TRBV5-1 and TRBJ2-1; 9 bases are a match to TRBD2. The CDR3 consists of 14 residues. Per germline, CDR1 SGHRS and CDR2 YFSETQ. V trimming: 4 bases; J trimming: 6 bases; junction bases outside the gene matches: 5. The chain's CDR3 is CASSPGTSRNEQFF. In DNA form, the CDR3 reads TGCGCCAGCAGCCCCGGGACTAGCCGCAATGAGCAGTTCTTC.

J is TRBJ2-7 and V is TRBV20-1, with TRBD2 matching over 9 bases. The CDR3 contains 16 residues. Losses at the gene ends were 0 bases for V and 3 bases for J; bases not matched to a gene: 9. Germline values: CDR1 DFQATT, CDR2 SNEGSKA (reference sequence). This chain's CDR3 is CSARDLAGGHYYEQYF. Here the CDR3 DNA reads TGCAGTGCTAGAGATTTGGCGGGAGGGCATTACTACGAGCAGTACTTC.

The CDR3: CASSYDPGTGNSQRNTIYF. CDR3 nucleotides: TGCGCCAGCAGCTACGACCCCGGGACAGGGAACAGCCAACGAAACACCATATATTTT. The V call is TRBV5-1, the J call TRBJ1-3, with TRBD1 identical over 9 bases. The CDR3 loop spans 19 amino acids. Per the germline V gene, CDR1 is SGHRS and CDR2 is YFSETQ. V lost 3 bases, J lost 5 bases, and 18 bases stayed unmatched.

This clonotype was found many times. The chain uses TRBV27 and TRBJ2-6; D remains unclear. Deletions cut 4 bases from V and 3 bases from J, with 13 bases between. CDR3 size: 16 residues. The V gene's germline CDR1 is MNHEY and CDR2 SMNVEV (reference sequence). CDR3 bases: TGTGCCAGCAGTTCCCCCGGGCCCAGTGGGGCCAACGTCCTGACTTTC. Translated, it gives CASSSPGPSGANVLTF.

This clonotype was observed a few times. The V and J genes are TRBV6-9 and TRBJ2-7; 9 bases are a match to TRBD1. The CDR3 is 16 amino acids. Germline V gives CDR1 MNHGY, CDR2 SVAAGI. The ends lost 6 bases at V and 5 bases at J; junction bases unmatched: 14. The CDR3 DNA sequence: TGTGCCAGCAGCGTACAGGGGGCGCTTAATGTCCACGAGCAGTACGTC. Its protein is CASSVQGALNVHEQYV.

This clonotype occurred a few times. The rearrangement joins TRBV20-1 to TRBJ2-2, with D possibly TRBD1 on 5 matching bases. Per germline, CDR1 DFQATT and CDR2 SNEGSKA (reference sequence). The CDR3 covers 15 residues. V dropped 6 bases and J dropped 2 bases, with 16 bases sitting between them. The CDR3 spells CSALPSQGNTGELFF. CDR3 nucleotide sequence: TGCAGTGCGCTGCCCTCTCAGGGTAACACCGGGGAGCTGTTTTTT.

The CDR3 DNA sequence: TGTGCCAGCAGCTTACGGCGGGACAGTTCAGCTTTCTTT. This codes for CASSLRRDSSAFF. V and J are TRBV7-9 and TRBJ1-1, with 7 bases lining up with TRBD1. Looked up from germline, CDR1 is SEHNR and CDR2 is FQNEAQ (reference sequence). The J segment lost 10 bases and the V segment lost 2 bases, leaving 7 bases of the junction unmatched. CDR3 length equals 13 residues.

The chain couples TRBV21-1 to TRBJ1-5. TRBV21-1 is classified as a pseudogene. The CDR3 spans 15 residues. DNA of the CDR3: TGTGCCAGCAGCAAAGCCCTAAGAGCCAGTCAGCCCCAGCATTTT. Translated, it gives CASSKALRASQPQHF.

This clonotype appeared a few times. This CDR3 reads CASSQDLGWGNQPQHF. CDR3 nucleotides: TGCGCCAGCAGCCAAGATCTGGGCTGGGGCAATCAGCCCCAGCATTTT. V is TRBV4-1 and J is TRBJ1-5; no definite D call. Germline V lookup: CDR1 MGHRA, CDR2 YSYEKL. V was shortened by 0 bases and J by 2 bases, with 11 bases between the two germline ends. CDR3 length equals 16 residues.

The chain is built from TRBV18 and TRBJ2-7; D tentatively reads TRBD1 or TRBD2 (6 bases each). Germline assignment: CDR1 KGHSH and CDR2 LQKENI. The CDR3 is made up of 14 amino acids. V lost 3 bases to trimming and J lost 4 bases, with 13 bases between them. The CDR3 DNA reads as TGTGCCAGCTCACCCTCACCGGGGGCGTACGAGCAGTACGTC. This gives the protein CASSPSPGAYEQYV.

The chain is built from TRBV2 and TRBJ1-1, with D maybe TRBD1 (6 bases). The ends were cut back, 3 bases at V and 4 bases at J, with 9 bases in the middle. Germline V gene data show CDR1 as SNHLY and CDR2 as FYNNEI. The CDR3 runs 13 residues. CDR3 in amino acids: CASSDQGSTEAFF. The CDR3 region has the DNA TGTGCCAGCAGTGATCAGGGGAGCACTGAAGCTTTCTTT.

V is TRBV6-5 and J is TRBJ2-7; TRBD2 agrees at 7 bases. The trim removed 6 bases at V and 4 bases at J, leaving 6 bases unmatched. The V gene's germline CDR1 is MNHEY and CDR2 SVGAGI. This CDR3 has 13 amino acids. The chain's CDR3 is CASRTGGGYEQYF. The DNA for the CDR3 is TGTGCCAGCAGGACGGGAGGAGGATACGAGCAGTACTTC.

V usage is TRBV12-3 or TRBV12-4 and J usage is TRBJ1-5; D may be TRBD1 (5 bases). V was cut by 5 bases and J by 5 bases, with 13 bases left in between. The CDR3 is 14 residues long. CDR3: CASSHDRSYQPQHF. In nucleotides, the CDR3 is TGTGCCAGCAGTCACGACAGATCCTATCAGCCCCAGCATTTT.

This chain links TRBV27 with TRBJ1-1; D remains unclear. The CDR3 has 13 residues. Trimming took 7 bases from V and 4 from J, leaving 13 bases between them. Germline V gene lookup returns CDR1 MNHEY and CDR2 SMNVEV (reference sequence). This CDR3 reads CASTERRGTEAFF. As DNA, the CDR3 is TGTGCCAGCACCGAGAGGAGAGGCACTGAAGCTTTCTTT.

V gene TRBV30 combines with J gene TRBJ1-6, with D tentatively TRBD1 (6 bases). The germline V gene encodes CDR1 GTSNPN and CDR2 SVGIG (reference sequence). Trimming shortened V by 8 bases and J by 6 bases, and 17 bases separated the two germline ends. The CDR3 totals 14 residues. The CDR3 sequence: CAGTVGQSNSPLHF. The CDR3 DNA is TGTGCCGGAACCGTAGGACAGAGTAATTCACCCCTCCACTTT.

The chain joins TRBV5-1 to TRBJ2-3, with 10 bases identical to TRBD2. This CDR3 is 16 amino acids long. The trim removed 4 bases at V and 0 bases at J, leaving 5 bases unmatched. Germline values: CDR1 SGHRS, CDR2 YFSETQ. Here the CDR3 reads CASSSTSGISTDTQYF. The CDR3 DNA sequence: TGCGCCAGCAGCAGTACTAGCGGGATAAGCACAGATACGCAGTATTTT.